The rows below give T cell receptor beta chains drawn from one sample of a study of T cell responses to AZD1222 COVID-19 vaccine. Measured with immunoSEQ multiplex PCR; TCRdb has only the in-frame clones, and not every one. The table shows under 150,000 clones, with roughly nine tenths occurring only once. The sample here was peripheral blood, taken 28 days after the second AZD1222 dose. All receptors come from an adult who received the AZD1222 COVID-19 vaccine. CDR3s include the opening cysteine and the closing phenylalanine or tryptophan. Fields, in order: J gene, V gene, D gene, clone size, CDR3 DNA, CDR3 protein. D genes are given only for firm matches. Expanded clones get a size class; other rows say once, few or many, or leave the size out.

TRBJ1-2 | TRBV28 | TRBD1 | . | TGTGCCAGCAGTCCGCCTTGGGGACAGGGCTATAACTATGGCTACACCTTC | CASSPPWGQGYNYGYTF
TRBJ2-3 | TRBV19 | TRBD2 | . | TGTGCCAGTAGTATTCTAGCGGGAGGGCCCGATACGCAGTATTTT | CASSILAGGPDTQYF
TRBJ2-3 | TRBV7-3 | . | . | TGTGCCAGCAGCGACGGTTCGGGCCTAGATACGCAGTATTTT | CASSDGSGLDTQYF
TRBJ2-5 | TRBV5-4 | . | . | TGTGCCAGCAGCTTGGAAGAGCAAGAGACCCAGTACTTC | CASSLEEQETQYF
TRBJ1-2 | TRBV30 | . | . | TGTGCCTGGAGTCCTGGGGCTAACTATGGCTACACCTTC | CAWSPGANYGYTF
TRBJ1-2 | TRBV2 | . | . | TGTGCCAGCAGGGCGACGGTAGGCTACACCTTC | CASRATVGYTF
TRBJ1-5 | TRBV7-8 | . | . | TGTGCCAGCAGCTTAGCGAAGCCAGGGGCTAATCAGCCCCAGCATTTT | CASSLAKPGANQPQHF
TRBJ1-4 | TRBV19 | . | . | TGTGCCAGCGCAAGCGCGAGGGGGACGAAAAAACTGTTTTTT | CASASARGTKKLFF
TRBJ2-5 | TRBV11-2 | TRBD1 | . | TGTGCCAGCAGCCCCCCAAGGACAGGTTTCCAAGAGACCCAGTACTTC | CASSPPRTGFQETQYF
TRBJ2-7 | TRBV13 | . | many | TGTGCCAGCAGCTTCTCCGTGGCGCGGCGGGGCAATTGGCAGCAGTACTTC | CASSFSVARRGNWQQYF
TRBJ2-5 | TRBV28 | TRBD1 | . | TGTGCCAGCAGTCAACAACAGGGGGCGGCGGAGACCCAGTACTTC | CASSQQQGAAETQYF
TRBJ2-7 | TRBV6-1 | TRBD1 | . | TGTGCCAGCAGTGATCGACAGGGGGCCTTCTCAGGCGAGCAGTACTTC | CASSDRQGAFSGEQYF
TRBJ1-4 | TRBV4-1 | . | . | TGCGCCAGCACCCTTAGGACAGCTAATGAAAAACTGTTTTTT | CASTLRTANEKLFF
TRBJ2-2 | TRBV19 | TRBD1 | . | TGTGCCAGTAGTATAGGACTAGGCAGGGGGCGCACCGGGGAGCTGTTTTTT | CASSIGLGRGRTGELFF
TRBJ2-3 | TRBV9 | TRBD2 | . | TGTGCCAGCAGCGTGAACGGGAGGGCCTGGACAGATACGCAGTATTTT | CASSVNGRAWTDTQYF
TRBJ2-4 | TRBV6-1 | . | . | TGTGCCAGCAGTGAATGGAGCAAAAACATTCAGTACTTC | CASSEWSKNIQYF
TRBJ2-7 | TRBV5-6 | . | . | TGTGCCAGCAGCATGATTGGGCGACCGTACGAGCAGTACTTC | CASSMIGRPYEQYF
TRBJ2-2 | TRBV29-1 | . | . | TGCAGCGTTTACCCGGGAAACACCGGGGAGCTGTTTTTT | CSVYPGNTGELFF
TRBJ2-5 | TRBV5-1 | . | . | TGCGCCAGCAGCCTTTGGACATCACAAGAGACCCAGTACTTC | CASSLWTSQETQYF
TRBJ1-1 | TRBV5-1 | . | . | TGCGCCAGCAGCCTTTACCGGGACGGAGTAATGAACACTGAAGCTTTCTTT | CASSLYRDGVMNTEAFF
TRBJ2-3 | TRBV14 | . | . | TGTGCCAGCAGCCAAGTCATCAGGGATACGCAGTATTTT | CASSQVIRDTQYF
TRBJ1-2 | TRBV5-8 | . | . | TGTGCCAGCAGCTCGCAGATCAACTATGGCTACACCTTC | CASSSQINYGYTF